This T cell receptor (beta chain) derives from a study of molecular identifiers for immune sequencing clone quantification. This clonotype was observed at least ten times. Source material for naive CD8 libraries was about 19,000 to 1,000,000 sorted cells, with 10%, 30% or 50% RNA. MiXCR, run by TCRdb on the PCR reads, gives a single entry per CDR3 protein. The top ten clones hold 0.76% of a sample with about 500,000 distinct CDR3 sequences, about 25% of them seen once. The origin of this receptor is a human donor in good health. Some libraries in this study had Jurkat cell RNA spiked in. Sequencing was done on a sample of naive CD8+ T cells from blood, with Jurkat cell RNA spiked in. Regarding subset: FACS-sorted CD8+CD4-CCR7+CD45RA+ naive T cells.

CDR3 sequence (DNA): TGTGCCAGCAGCCTCCCAACAGGTGCCTATGGCTACACCTTC. Its protein product is CASSLPTGAYGYTF. The J gene is TRBJ1-2, the V gene TRBV5-6, with D perhaps TRBD1 (5 bases). Trimming removed 4 bases at V and 4 bases at J, with 14 bases between. Germline values: CDR1 SGHDT, CDR2 YYEEEE. The CDR3 totals 14 residues.